These 27 T cell receptor beta chains share one sample of origin, sequenced in a study of T cell responses to AZD1222 COVID-19 vaccine. Measured with immunoSEQ multiplex PCR; TCRdb has only the in-frame clones, and not every one. The table lists about 120,000 clones, about 92% of them singletons. Sequences were derived from peripheral blood, sampled 28 days after the second AZD1222 dose. These receptors all come from an adult who received the AZD1222 COVID-19 vaccine.

This clone occurred many times. The V gene is TRBV6-5, the J gene TRBJ2-7, with 12 bases matching TRBD1. This CDR3 has 14 amino acids. From germline, CDR1 is MNHEY and CDR2 SVGAGI. V lost 6 bases to trimming and J lost 7 bases; unmatched junction nucleotides: 7. Here the CDR3 DNA reads TGTGCCAGCAGGGGGACAGGGGGCGCGGATGAGCAGTACTTC. This gives the protein CASRGTGGADEQYF.

This chain links TRBV1 with TRBJ2-1; the table's D call, TRBD2, has no DNA check behind it. TRBV1 is tagged as a pseudogene. The CDR3 contains 21 residues. CDR3 sequence: CTSSQDRTSVVEGYSYNEQFF. The CDR3 DNA reads TGCACCAGCAGCCAAGATCGCACTAGCGTGGTGGAAGGATATAGCTACAATGAGCAGTTCTTC.

The rearrangement uses TRBV6-2 or TRBV6-3 and TRBJ2-1; weak D call: TRBD1 (6 bases). Trimming cost V 4 bases and J 7 bases, with 11 bases left between them. Germline CDR1 MNHEY, CDR2 SVGEGT. The CDR3 spans 13 residues. In DNA form, the CDR3 reads TGTGCCAGCAGTTTAGGAGACAGGAATGAGCAGTTCTTC. It encodes CASSLGDRNEQFF.

The CDR3, as DNA: TGTGCCAGCAGTTCGCCGGGACAGGGAACTAATTCACCCCTCCACTTT. This gives the protein CASSSPGQGTNSPLHF. The chain couples TRBV6-5 to TRBJ1-6; 9 nucleotides line up with TRBD1. The CDR3 runs 16 residues. The trim removed 4 bases at V and 6 bases at J, leaving 7 bases unmatched. CDR1 is MNHEY and CDR2 is SVGAGI in the germline V gene.

CDR3 DNA sequence: TGTGCCAGCAGCGGTAATTCTCAGGGGCGAGGAAACACCATATATTTT. Protein product: CASSGNSQGRGNTIYF. The V gene is TRBV9, the J gene TRBJ1-3; D may be TRBD1 (6 bases). The CDR3 length is 16 residues. V lost 3 bases, J lost 4 bases, and 17 bases lay in between. Germline values: CDR1 SGDLS, CDR2 YYNGEE.

J is TRBJ2-5 and V is TRBV12-5; 12 bases align to TRBD2. This CDR3 contains 15 residues. Unmatched junction bases numbered 3, after V lost 1 base and J lost 6 bases. The germline CDR1 and CDR2 sequences are LGHNT and FRNRAP. The CDR3 region has the DNA TGTGCTAGTGGTTTGGGACTAGCGGGGGTGAAGACCCAGTACTTC. Translating gives CASGLGLAGVKTQYF.

This rearrangement joins TRBV4-3 to TRBJ1-5; TRBD1 is a possible D gene (5 bases). CDR1 is LGHNA, CDR2 YSLEER, per germline. The V and J ends lost 0 bases and 4 bases respectively, with 10 bases between them. This CDR3 has 15 amino acids. Here the CDR3 DNA reads TGCGCCAGCAGCCAAGATTGGGAGGGGAATCAGCCCCAGCATTTT. It encodes CASSQDWEGNQPQHF.

The chain is built from TRBV9 and TRBJ2-2; D perhaps matches TRBD2 (6 bases). CDR1 SGDLS and CDR2 YYNGEE come from the germline V gene. Trimming pared 4 bases from V and 2 bases from J, leaving 12 bases between. CDR3 size: 15 residues. The CDR3 sequence: CASSPRTINTGELFF. The DNA of the CDR3 is TGTGCCAGCAGCCCCCGGACTATCAACACCGGGGAGCTGTTTTTT.

This chain connects TRBV7-2 to TRBJ2-5; D is ambiguous. Trimming removed 3 bases from V and 5 bases from J, with 7 bases in between. The CDR3 is 12 amino acids. Germline CDR1 is SGHTA and CDR2 is FQGNSA. The CDR3 here is CASSFARETQYF. The CDR3, as DNA: TGTGCCAGCAGCTTCGCTCGTGAGACCCAGTACTTC.

This clone was counted once. The V and J genes are TRBV6-5 and TRBJ2-2; 10 bases line up with TRBD2. The CDR3 spans 16 residues. From germline, CDR1 is MNHEY and CDR2 SVGAGI. After removal of 0 bases from V and 4 bases from J, the junction contained 2 bases not matched to a gene. CDR3 amino acids: CASSYSGTSVTGELFF. CDR3 in DNA: TGTGCCAGCAGTTACTCCGGGACTAGCGTCACCGGGGAGCTGTTTTTT.

The chain joins TRBV18 to TRBJ2-7; TRBD1 or TRBD2 may be the D gene (5 bases each). This CDR3 has 17 residues. The ends were cut back, 3 bases at V and 1 base at J, with 19 bases in the middle. The germline V gene encodes CDR1 KGHSH and CDR2 LQKENI. Written as DNA, the CDR3 is TGTGCCAGCTCACCTTCGGTGGGACGAAAAGAATCCTACGAGCAGTACTTC. Translating gives CASSPSVGRKESYEQYF.

The chain carries TRBV18 and TRBJ1-1; TRBD1 might be the D (5 bases). The CDR3 runs to 13 residues. V was pared by 6 bases and J by 3 bases, with 11 bases between. Germline V gene data show CDR1 as KGHSH and CDR2 as LQKENI. CDR3 nucleotides: TGTGCCAGCTCTGGTCGGGGCGACACTGAAGCTTTCTTT. This sequence encodes CASSGRGDTEAFF.

With respect to this clone: The sample holds other DNA sequences that translate to the same CDR3. V gene TRBV5-1 combines with J gene TRBJ2-3; no clear D gene. The CDR3 is 14 residues long. Germline V gene data show CDR1 as SGHRS and CDR2 as YFSETQ. The V end lost 2 bases, the J end lost 3 bases, and 10 bases lay between the germline ends. The CDR3 nucleotides are TGCGCCAGCAGCTTAGGGTTTCGAACAGATACGCAGTATTTT. Its translation: CASSLGFRTDTQYF.

The J gene is TRBJ1-5, the V gene TRBV7-8, with D unresolved. The V gene's germline CDR1 is SGHVS and CDR2 FQNEAQ. The CDR3 is 15 amino acids. V lost 5 bases and J 0 bases, leaving 11 bases between the germline ends. The CDR3 region is CASSRGRTSNQPQHF. CDR3 DNA sequence: TGTGCCAGCAGCCGAGGACGGACTAGCAATCAGCCCCAGCATTTT.

The chain is built from TRBV3-1 (or the pseudogene TRBV3-2) and TRBJ2-3; perhaps TRBD2 as D (6 bases). V shed 1 base and J shed 11 bases, with 10 bases lying between them. From germline, CDR1 is LGHDT and CDR2 YNNKEL (reference sequence). CDR3 length: 12 residues. CDR3 in DNA: TGTGCCAGCAGCCAAGGGGGGGACCGGCAGTATTTT. Protein product: CASSQGGDRQYF.

This clone was detected only once. The chain is built from TRBV2 and TRBJ1-2, with unresolved D. V was cut by 1 base and J by 4 bases, with 4 bases left in between. Germline V gives CDR1 SNHLY, CDR2 FYNNEI. CDR3 length: 12 amino acids. CDR3 bases: TGTGCCAGCAGTGAAGACGGCTATGGCTACACCTTC. Residues: CASSEDGYGYTF.

The chain links TRBV7-3 to TRBJ2-1, with D maybe TRBD2 (6 bases). The CDR3 extends over 14 amino acids. Germline CDR1 SGHTA, CDR2 FQGTGA. The V gene lost 5 bases and the J gene lost 5 bases, with 13 bases spanning the gap. The CDR3 loop reads CASSKSGSHNEQFF. CDR3 sequence (DNA): TGTGCCAGCAGCAAATCCGGGAGCCACAATGAGCAGTTCTTC.

In this sample, this clone turned up a few times. The chain has TRBV7-2 and TRBJ2-5; 7 bases line up with TRBD2. CDR3 size: 13 residues. J lost 3 bases, V lost 8 bases, and 6 bases had no gene match. The germline V gene has CDR1 SGHTA and CDR2 FQGNSA. CDR3 sequence reads: CASAREGKETQYF. Here the CDR3 DNA reads TGTGCCAGCGCCAGGGAGGGGAAAGAGACCCAGTACTTC.

This rearrangement joins TRBV5-1 to TRBJ2-1; D tentatively reads TRBD1 or TRBD2 (7 bases each). The V and J ends lost 4 bases and 7 bases respectively, with 24 bases between them. From germline, CDR1 is SGHRS and CDR2 YFSETQ. This CDR3 contains 17 residues. The CDR3 reads CASSPEGRGQGDNEQFF. The DNA of the CDR3 is TGCGCCAGCAGCCCCGAGGGGCGGGGGCAGGGGGATAATGAGCAGTTCTTC.

This chain links TRBV6-2 or TRBV6-3 with TRBJ1-6, with a tentative D call TRBD1 (5 bases). CDR3 length: 16 residues. Germline loops: CDR1 MNHEY, CDR2 SVGEGT. V shed 2 bases and J shed 7 bases, with 15 bases lying between them. CDR3 sequence reads: CASSYQAGSLNSPLHF. The CDR3 DNA is TGTGCCAGCAGTTACCAGGCAGGGAGTTTGAATTCACCCCTCCACTTT.

V gene TRBV7-9 combines with J gene TRBJ1-2, with TRBD1 matching over 7 bases. The CDR3 has 15 amino acids. The germline V gene has CDR1 SEHNR and CDR2 FQNEAQ (reference sequence). The V and J ends lost 5 bases and 7 bases, in that order; junction bases with no gene match: 13. The CDR3 nucleotides are TGTGCCAGCAGCGCAATAGGGACAGTAGGAGCTGGCTACACCTTC. Translation gives CASSAIGTVGAGYTF.

The chain recombines TRBV5-6 with TRBJ1-1; D ambiguous. V lost 6 bases to trimming and J lost 5 bases, with 14 bases between them. CDR3 length: 13 amino acids. CDR1 SGHDT and CDR2 YYEEEE come from the germline V gene. CDR3 DNA sequence: TGTGCCAGCACCCCTGGAGGAGGTACTGAAGCTTTCTTT. It yields the protein CASTPGGGTEAFF. The full variable domain, its missing parts supplied by reference TRBV5-6 and TRBJ1-1, is DAGVTQSPTHLIKTRGQQVTLRCSPKSGHDTVSWYQQALGQGPQFIFQYYEEEERQRGNFPDRFSGHQFPNYSSELNVNALLLGDSALYLCASTPGGGTEAFFGQGTRLTVV.

The chain employs TRBV28 and TRBJ2-7; D is ambiguous. The CDR3 has 14 residues. V gave up 9 bases and J gave up 0 bases, with 15 bases separating them. The V gene's germline CDR1 is MDHEN and CDR2 SYDVKM. CDR3 loop: CASGAQSNSYEQYF. CDR3 bases: TGTGCCAGTGGAGCCCAATCAAACTCCTACGAGCAGTACTTC.

This clone was seen only once. This rearrangement joins TRBV7-2 to TRBJ2-1, with no clear D. The germline V gene has CDR1 SGHTA and CDR2 FQGNSA. The CDR3 consists of 13 residues. V lost 3 bases, J lost 5 bases, and 8 bases lay in between. Here the CDR3 DNA reads TGTGCCAGCAGCTTTCCTCTAAACAATGAGCAGTTCTTC. As protein: CASSFPLNNEQFF.

The DNA for the CDR3 is TGTGCCAGTAGTCTTCGACGGCACAACACTGAAGCTTTCTTT. Translating it yields CASSLRRHNTEAFF. The chain couples TRBV19 to TRBJ1-1; D unresolved. Trimming shortened V by 5 bases and J by 2 bases, and 12 bases separated the two germline ends. Germline loops: CDR1 LNHDA, CDR2 SQIVND (reference sequence). The length of the CDR3 is 14 residues.

The gene calls are TRBV18 and TRBJ1-5; D remains unclear. Germline V CDR1 and CDR2: KGHSH, LQKENI. Trimming took off 2 bases at V and 4 bases at J, with 6 bases between the two ends. There are 13 residues in the CDR3. The CDR3 spells CASSPEVNQPQHF. The CDR3 nucleotides are TGTGCCAGCTCACCAGAGGTAAATCAGCCCCAGCATTTT.

This chain connects TRBV3-1 (or the pseudogene TRBV3-2) to TRBJ1-2, with 9 bases aligning to TRBD1. The CDR3 covers 15 residues. V gave up 4 bases and J gave up 5 bases; unmatched junction bases: 8. Germline lookup yields CDR1 LGHDT and CDR2 YNNKEL (reference sequence). As DNA, the CDR3 is TGTGCCAGCAGCCGTCGAATCGGACAGGGGTATGGCTACACCTTC. It yields the protein CASSRRIGQGYGYTF.